This T cell receptor beta chain was sequenced for a study of cytomegalovirus exposure and HLA in healthy donors. Donors had nominal health at sampling but likely had unrecorded immune exposures. As for this clone: Antigen unknown.

Study results and limitations: Relative to the approximately 670-donor mean, N-insertions were reportedly fewer in an Asian-associated ancestry cluster in a later analysis.

V gave up 0 bases and J gave up 7 bases; unmatched junction bases: 7. The CDR3 is made up of 15 amino acids. Germline assignment: CDR1 SGDLS and CDR2 YYNGEE. PCR employed 60 Vbeta and 13 Jbeta primers. TCRdb's copy holds only in-frame clones and misses some; the assay was immunoSEQ multiplex PCR. Seen here are 140,000 or so clones, 60% to 80% observed once, and the top ten hold 1.5% to 2%. This chain links TRBV9 with TRBJ1-5, with 7 bases identical to TRBD1. Material for sequencing was PBMCs. The origin of this receptor is a woman aged 25 to 45 in good health and CMV-seronegative. The CDR3 loop is CASSVGGTVRQPQHF. CDR3 bases: TGTGCCAGCAGCGTAGGGGGGACAGTTCGCCAGCCCCAGCATTTT.